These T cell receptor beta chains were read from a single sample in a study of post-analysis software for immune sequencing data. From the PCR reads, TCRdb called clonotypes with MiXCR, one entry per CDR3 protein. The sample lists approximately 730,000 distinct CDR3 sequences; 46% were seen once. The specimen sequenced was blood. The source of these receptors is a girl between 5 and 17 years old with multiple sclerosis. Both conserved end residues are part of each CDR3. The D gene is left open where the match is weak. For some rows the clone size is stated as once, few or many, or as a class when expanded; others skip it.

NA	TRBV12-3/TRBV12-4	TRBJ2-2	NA	TGTGCCAGCAGCAACCCGGGACTGCGGTCCGGGGAGCTGTTTTTT	CASSNPGLRSGELFF
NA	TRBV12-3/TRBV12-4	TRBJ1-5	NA	TGTGCCAGCAGTTTGAGTATGGGGGGCAGGTGGAGCAATCAGTCCCAGCATTTT	CASSLSMGGRWSNQSQHF
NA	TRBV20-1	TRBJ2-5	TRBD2	TGCAGTGCTAGTATGGTAGCGGGAAGGGAGACCCAGTACTTC	CSASMVAGRETQYF
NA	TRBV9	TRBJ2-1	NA	TGTGCCAGCAGCGTCCAAGGCTACAATGAGCAGTTCTTC	CASSVQGYNEQFF
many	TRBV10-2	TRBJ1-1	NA	TGCGCCAGCGCGGTGGCCGAGAACACTGAAGCTTTCTTT	CASAVAENTEAFF
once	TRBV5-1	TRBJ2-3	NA	TGCGCCAGCAGCTTGAAGGGAGCCAGGCGGAGCAGCACAGATGCGCAGTATTTT	CASSLKGARRSSTDAQYF
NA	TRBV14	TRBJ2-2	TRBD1	TGTGCCAGCAGCCACAGACAGGGGATAACCGGGGAGCTGTTTTTT	CASSHRQGITGELFF
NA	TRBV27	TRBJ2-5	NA	TGTGCCAGCAGTTTAGGACCCCTCCAAGAGACCCAGTACTTC	CASSLGPLQETQYF
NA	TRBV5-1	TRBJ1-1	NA	TGCGCCAGCAGCTTGGAGAGGGAAGGGGGTGAAGCTTTCTTT	CASSLEREGGEAFF
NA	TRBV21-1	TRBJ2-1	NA	TGTGCCAGCAGCAAAATAGTTAGGGGGGTTGAGTTCTTC	CASSKIVRGVEFF
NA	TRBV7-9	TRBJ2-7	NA	TGTGCCAGCAGCTTAGTGGATAGATCGGGCTACGAGCAGTACTTC	CASSLVDRSGYEQYF
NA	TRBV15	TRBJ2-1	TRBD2	TGTGCCACCAGCTCGTCTAGCGGGAGCTTGGAGCAGTTCTTC	CATSSSSGSLEQFF
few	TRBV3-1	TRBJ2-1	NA	TGTGCCAGCAGCCAAGATGGTCCCGGAGGGCTAGCCGGGAGCAATGAGCAGTTCTTC	CASSQDGPGGLAGSNEQFF
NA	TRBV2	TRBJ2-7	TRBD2	TGTGCCAGCAGTGCCCTCCTAGCGGGAGCTTACGAGCAGTACTTC	CASSALLAGAYEQYF
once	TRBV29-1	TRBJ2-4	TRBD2	TGCAGCGTTGGAGGGAGGGATAAAAACATTCAGTACTTC	CSVGGRDKNIQYF
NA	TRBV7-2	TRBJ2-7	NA	TGTGCCAGCAGCTTATCCCAGGGAGGCTCCTACGAGCAGTACTTC	CASSLSQGGSYEQYF
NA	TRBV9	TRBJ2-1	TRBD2	TGTGCCAGCAGCGTAGTGGGGGGAGGGAACAATGAGCAGTTCTTC	CASSVVGGGNNEQFF
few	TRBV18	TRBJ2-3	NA	TGTGCCAGCTCCCAGGAGCGCGACACGCAGTATTTT	CASSQERDTQYF
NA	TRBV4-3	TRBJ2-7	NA	TGCGCCAGCAGCCTCGTACTAGACCACGAGCAGTACTTC	CASSLVLDHEQYF
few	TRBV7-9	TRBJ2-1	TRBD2	TGTGCCAGCAGCAGGATAGCGGGGATCTACAATGAGCAGTTCTTC	CASSRIAGIYNEQFF
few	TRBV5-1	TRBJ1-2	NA	TGCGCCAGCAGAACCCCCTCAGGCTATGGCTACACCTTC	CASRTPSGYGYTF
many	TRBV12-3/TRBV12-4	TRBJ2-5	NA	TGTGCCAGCAGCCCCGGACAGCAAGAGACCCAGTACTTC	CASSPGQQETQYF
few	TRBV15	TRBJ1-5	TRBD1	TGTGCCACCAGCAGAGAGGTACAGGGGTATCAGCCCCAGCATTTT	CATSREVQGYQPQHF
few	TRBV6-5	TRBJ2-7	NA	TGTGCCAGCAGGCCCGGACACGGCAGGTACGAGCAGTACTTC	CASRPGHGRYEQYF
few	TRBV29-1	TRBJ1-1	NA	TGCAGCGTTGCCGGTGGCAGGGGCGCGAACACTGAAGCTTTCTTT	CSVAGGRGANTEAFF
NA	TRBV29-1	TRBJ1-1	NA	TGCAGCGTTGAAGTGGGGACACTCTGGAACACTGAAGCTTTCTTT	CSVEVGTLWNTEAFF